These 16 T cell receptor beta chains came from one sample sequenced in a study of regulatory T cells in long-lasting Graves disease. Arm-PCR of CDR3 regions and iRepertoire HTBI primers were the basis on which TCR beta libraries were built. TCRdb recomputed calls from the multiplex PCR reads with MiXCR, one row per CDR3 protein. The sample has some 420,000 distinct CDR3 sequences, 20% to 25% seen once. Time point of the sample: persistent/refractory GD, antithyroid drugs over 5 years with positive TRAb. Following extraction of RNA from PBMCs, that RNA was used to make the TCR library. This sample comprised peripheral blood mononuclear cells (PBMCs), obtained when the disease was refractory, from a patient treated with antithyroid drugs. These receptors all come from a female donor with Graves disease.

This clonotype was seen at least ten times. This chain joins TRBV7-2 and TRBJ2-5, with no clear D. The CDR3 contains 14 residues. Germline lookup yields CDR1 SGHTA and CDR2 FQGNSA. V lost 5 bases and J 4 bases, leaving 14 bases between the germline ends. The CDR3 coding sequence is TGTGCCAGCAGCGCTCTCCTTACCGGAGAGACCCAGTACTTC. Its translation: CASSALLTGETQYF.

This clonotype showed up many times. The chain links TRBV20-1 to TRBJ2-5; the match to TRBD2 covers 9 bases. This CDR3 comprises 15 residues. The germline V gene has CDR1 DFQATT and CDR2 SNEGSKA (reference sequence). The V segment lost 4 bases and the J segment 1 base; nucleotides outside the gene matches: 7. CDR3 sequence reads: CSAKDLAGIQETQYF. The CDR3 coding sequence is TGCAGTGCTAAAGATCTAGCGGGGATCCAAGAGACCCAGTACTTC.

V gene TRBV19 combines with J gene TRBJ2-5; D is undetermined. V was pared by 0 bases and J by 0 bases, with 8 bases between. The length of the CDR3 is 15 residues. Germline V CDR1 and CDR2: LNHDA, SQIVND (reference sequence). The chain's CDR3 is CASSIDQSYQETQYF. CDR3 nucleotides: TGTGCCAGTAGTATAGATCAAAGCTACCAAGAGACCCAGTACTTC.

V gene TRBV14 combines with J gene TRBJ1-5; a possible D gene is TRBD1 (6 bases). This CDR3 has 15 amino acids. The ends were cut back, 1 base at V and 7 bases at J, with 14 bases in the middle. Germline V gene data show CDR1 as SGHDN and CDR2 as FVKESK. In DNA, the CDR3 is TGTGCCAGCAGCCAAGGAGCCCCAGGGGACCAGCCCCAGCATTTT. It yields the protein CASSQGAPGDQPQHF.

This clonotype was found many times. This chain uses TRBV7-8 with TRBJ1-5; the D is unclear. The CDR3 runs 15 residues. CDR1 SGHVS and CDR2 FQNEAQ come from the germline V gene. The V end lost 5 bases, the J end lost 0 bases, and 11 bases lay between the germline ends. The CDR3 is CASSLRRSSNQPQHF. The CDR3 region has the DNA TGTGCCAGCAGCCTAAGACGGAGTAGCAATCAGCCCCAGCATTTT.

This clonotype was recorded at least ten times. CDR3 DNA sequence: TGTGCCAGCAGTTTCTCGGACAGAGCCTACGAGCAGTACTTC. Translating it yields CASSFSDRAYEQYF. The V call is TRBV12-3 or TRBV12-4, the J call TRBJ2-7, with D perhaps matching TRBD1 (6 bases). The CDR3 is 14 residues long. Trimming removed 3 bases from V and 2 bases from J, with 11 bases in between.

The CDR3 reads CASSLREAGSTGELFF. The CDR3, as DNA: TGCGCCAGCAGCTTAAGGGAAGCGGGCTCCACCGGGGAGCTGTTTTTT. This sequence joins TRBV5-1 and TRBJ2-2; possible D gene TRBD2, 6 bases. The V gene's germline CDR1 is SGHRS and CDR2 YFSETQ. Trimming took 2 bases from V and 4 from J, leaving 15 bases between them. The CDR3 is 16 amino acids.

V gene TRBV11-3 combines with J gene TRBJ2-6; 9 nucleotides match TRBD2. V was clipped by 3 bases and J by 0 bases; unmatched bases: 9. This CDR3 comprises 19 residues. Germline V CDR1 and CDR2: SGHNT, YENEEA. CDR3 nucleotide sequence: TGTGCCAGCAGCTTCAGTCGACTAGCGGTCCCCTCTGGGGCCAACGTCCTGACTTTC. As protein: CASSFSRLAVPSGANVLTF.

The CDR3 DNA is TGCGCCAGCAGCCAAGATGGTACAGGGACCTATGGCTACACCTTC. Residues: CASSQDGTGTYGYTF. J is TRBJ1-2 and V is TRBV4-3; D is perhaps TRBD1 (6 bases). This CDR3 is 15 amino acids long. V was trimmed by 0 bases and J by 4 bases, leaving 12 bases between them. CDR1 is LGHNA and CDR2 is YSLEER in the germline V gene.

The chain is built from TRBV20-1 and TRBJ2-7, with 10 bases identical to TRBD2. Germline V CDR1 and CDR2: DFQATT, SNEGSKA (reference sequence). The length of the CDR3 is 14 residues. Trimming at V came to 6 bases and at J to 7 bases, leaving 12 bases not matched to a gene. The CDR3 here is CSAHPTSGNWEQYF. The CDR3 region has the DNA TGCAGTGCCCACCCCACTAGCGGGAACTGGGAGCAGTACTTC.

The DNA for the CDR3 is TGTGCCAGCAGTTACATGACAGGCTCTCCGTATGGCTACACCTTC. This gives the protein CASSYMTGSPYGYTF. The chain has TRBV6-2 or TRBV6-3 and TRBJ1-2; D perhaps matches TRBD1 (6 bases). V gave up 2 bases and J gave up 5 bases, with 15 bases separating them. Germline CDR1 and CDR2: MNHEY and SVGEGT. The CDR3 is 15 residues long.

CDR3 sequence (DNA): TGTGCTAGTGGCCCGGACAGGTCTTTCTGGAACCCCATATATTTT. Translated, it gives CASGPDRSFWNPIYF. The V gene is TRBV12-5, the J gene TRBJ1-3; 7 bases agree with TRBD1. Germline loops: CDR1 LGHNT, CDR2 FRNRAP. The CDR3 contains 15 residues. After removal of 6 bases from V and 11 bases from J, the junction contained 16 bases not matched to a gene.

This clonotype was seen ten or more times. V gene TRBV20-1 combines with J gene TRBJ2-7; D remains unclear. Looked up from germline, CDR1 is DFQATT and CDR2 is SNEGSKA (reference sequence). This CDR3 spans 12 amino acids. With 3 bases removed from V and 2 bases from J, the gap between germline ends came to 8 bases. The CDR3 protein is CSASGVTYEQYF. The CDR3, as DNA: TGCAGTGCTAGTGGGGTTACCTACGAGCAGTACTTC.

A few counts support this clonotype. This chain uses TRBV6-1 with TRBJ1-6; 8 bases match TRBD1. CDR1 MNHNS and CDR2 SASEGT come from the germline V gene. V shed 6 bases and J 5 bases; nucleotides not matched to a gene: 3. The length of the CDR3 is 14 residues. DNA of the CDR3: TGTGCCAGCAGAGAGGACAGGGATAATTCACCCCTCCACTTT. Protein sequence: CASREDRDNSPLHF.

This clonotype appeared many times. The CDR3 spells CASRSTSGNNEQFF. Here the CDR3 DNA reads TGTGCCAGCAGGAGTACTAGCGGGAACAATGAGCAGTTCTTC. This sequence joins TRBV6-2 or TRBV6-3 and TRBJ2-1; the match to TRBD2 covers 10 bases. The CDR3 is made up of 14 amino acids. CDR1 and CDR2 (germline): MNHEY, SVGEGT. Trimming removed 6 bases from V and 5 bases from J; junction bases left unmatched: 4.

The chain's CDR3 is CASSPGRGREQYF. CDR3 DNA: TGTGCCAGCAGCCCGGGACGGGGCCGGGAGCAGTACTTC. The rearrangement uses TRBV5-6 and TRBJ2-7; possibly TRBD1 or TRBD2 for D (5 bases each). Trimming shortened V by 4 bases and J by 7 bases, and 15 bases separated the two germline ends. Germline V lookup: CDR1 SGHDT, CDR2 YYEEEE. This CDR3 spans 13 amino acids. The variable domain in full, completed from reference TRBV5-6 and TRBJ2-7, reads DAGVTQSPTHLIKTRGQQVTLRCSPKSGHDTVSWYQQALGQGPQFIFQYYEEEERQRGNFPDRFSGHQFPNYSSELNVNALLLGDSALYLCASSPGRGREQYFGPGTRLTVT.